This T cell receptor (beta chain) was sequenced during a study of T cells after yellow fever vaccination. Trimming took off 3 bases at V and 1 base at J, with 10 bases between the two ends. Germline CDR1 and CDR2: LGHDT and YNNKEL (reference sequence). The CDR3 loop spans 15 amino acids. Using its own MiXCR run on the 5' RACE reads, TCRdb lists one record per CDR3 protein. In the table there are about 550,000 distinct CDR3 sequences, 15% to 20% of which are singletons. The chain combines TRBV3-1 with TRBJ1-3; D is perhaps TRBD1 (5 bases). This TCR came from a man under 40 who received the YFV17D yellow fever vaccine. This material consisted of PBMCs, taken 15 days after the yellow fever booster vaccination. DNA for the CDR3: TGTGCCAGCAGCCATCAGGGAGTATCTGGAAACACCATATATTTT. Its translation: CASSHQGVSGNTIYF.